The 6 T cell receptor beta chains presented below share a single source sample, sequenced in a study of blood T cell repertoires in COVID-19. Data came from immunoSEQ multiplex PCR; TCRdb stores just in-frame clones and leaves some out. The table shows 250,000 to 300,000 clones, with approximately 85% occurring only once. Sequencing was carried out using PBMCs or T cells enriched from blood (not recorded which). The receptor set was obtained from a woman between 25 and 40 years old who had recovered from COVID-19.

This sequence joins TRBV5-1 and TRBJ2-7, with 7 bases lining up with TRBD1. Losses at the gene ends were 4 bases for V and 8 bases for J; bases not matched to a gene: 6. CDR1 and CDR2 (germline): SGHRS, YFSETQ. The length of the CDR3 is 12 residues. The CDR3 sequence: CASSIDREQQYF. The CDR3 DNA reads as TGCGCCAGCAGCATAGACAGGGAGCAGCAGTACTTC.

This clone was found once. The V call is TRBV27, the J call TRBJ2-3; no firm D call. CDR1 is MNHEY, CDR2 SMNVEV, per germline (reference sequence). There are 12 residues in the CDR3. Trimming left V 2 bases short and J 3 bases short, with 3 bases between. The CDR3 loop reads CASSLTTDTQYF. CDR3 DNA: TGTGCCAGCAGTTTAACAACAGATACGCAGTATTTT.

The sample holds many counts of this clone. This CDR3 is CASVAGMNTGELFF. DNA for the CDR3: TGTGCCAGCGTTGCGGGTATGAACACCGGGGAGCTGTTTTTT. This chain joins TRBV2 and TRBJ2-2, with D possibly matching TRBD2 (5 bases). Trimming removed 8 bases from V and 1 base from J, with 11 bases in between. The CDR3 runs 14 residues. Germline assignment: CDR1 SNHLY and CDR2 FYNNEI.

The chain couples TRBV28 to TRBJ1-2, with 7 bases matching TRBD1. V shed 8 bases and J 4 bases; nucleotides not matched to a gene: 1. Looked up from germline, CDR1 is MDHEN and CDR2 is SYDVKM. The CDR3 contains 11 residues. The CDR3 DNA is TGTGCCAGCGGACAGGTCTATGGCTACACCTTC. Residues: CASGQVYGYTF.

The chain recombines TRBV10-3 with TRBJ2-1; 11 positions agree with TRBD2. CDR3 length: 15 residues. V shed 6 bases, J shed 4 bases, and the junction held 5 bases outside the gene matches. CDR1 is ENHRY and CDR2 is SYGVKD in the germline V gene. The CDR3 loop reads CAIRPGLADYNEQFF. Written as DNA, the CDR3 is TGTGCCATCAGACCGGGACTAGCGGATTACAATGAGCAGTTCTTC.

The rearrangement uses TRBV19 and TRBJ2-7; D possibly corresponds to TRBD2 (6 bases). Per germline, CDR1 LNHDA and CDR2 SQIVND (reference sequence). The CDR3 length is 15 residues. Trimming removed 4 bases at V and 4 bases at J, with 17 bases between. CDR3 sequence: CASSRYGTQGYEQYF. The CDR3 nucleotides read TGTGCCAGTAGTAGATACGGGACTCAAGGTTACGAGCAGTACTTC.